The rows below give T cell receptor beta chains drawn from one sample of a study of T-cell memory formation after mild COVID-19. One entry per CDR3 protein, called by TCRdb with MiXCR from the 5' RACE reads. Counted here are roughly 380,000 distinct CDR3 sequences, 25% to 30% occurring once; the ten biggest clones make up approximately 13%. Specimen: PBMCs or a T cell subset sorted from them (not recorded which). All receptors derive from an adult woman who had mild COVID-19 (a few samples of this study predate the infection). Cell type and time point are not known. Each CDR3 is given with its conserved first and last residue. The order of the fields is V gene, D gene, clone size, J gene, CDR3 protein, CDR3 DNA. A D gene is named only where the DNA matches it firmly. Only some rows state a clone size, as once, few, many or a class for expanded clones.

TRBV6-5,.,.,TRBJ2-1,CASSYSRANEQFF,TGTGCCAGCAGTTACTCACGGGCCAATGAGCAGTTCTTC
TRBV29-1,TRBD1,.,TRBJ2-7,CSVVDRGTYEQYF,TGCAGCGTTGTGGACAGGGGAACCTACGAGCAGTACTTC
TRBV25-1,.,.,TRBJ2-3,CASSRVGGDTDTQYF,TGTGCCAGCAGTCGGGTCGGCGGGGACACAGATACGCAGTATTTT
TRBV28,TRBD1,.,TRBJ2-7,CASLRTGGAHEQYF,TGTGCCAGCCTAAGGACAGGGGGAGCCCACGAGCAGTACTTC
TRBV7-9,TRBD1,few,TRBJ1-1,CASSSRQGPNTEAFF,TGTGCCAGCAGCTCCCGACAGGGGCCGAACACTGAAGCTTTCTTT
TRBV7-3,.,.,TRBJ2-1,CASSLMSAGVKNEQFF,TGTGCCAGCAGCTTAATGTCGGCAGGGGTGAAAAATGAGCAGTTCTTC
TRBV6-5,.,many,TRBJ2-4,CASSYSIGPTINIQYF,TGTGCCAGCAGTTACTCGATAGGCCCAACAATAAACATTCAGTACTTC
TRBV15,.,many,TRBJ2-7,CATSRDRRGYEQYF,TGTGCCACCAGCAGAGACCGACGAGGCTACGAGCAGTACTTC
TRBV27,.,.,TRBJ1-4,CASTRLGSYGEKLFF,TGTGCCAGCACCCGACTCGGGAGTTATGGAGAAAAACTGTTTTTT
TRBV5-4,.,.,TRBJ2-7,CASSFGGEAPYEQYF,TGTGCCAGCAGCTTTGGAGGGGAGGCCCCCTACGAGCAGTACTTC
TRBV7-8,.,.,TRBJ1-1,CASSHQHGNTEAFF,TGTGCCAGCAGCCACCAACACGGGAACACTGAAGCTTTCTTT
TRBV5-1,TRBD1,.,TRBJ1-2,CASSLERGHGYTF,TGCGCCAGCAGCTTGGAGAGGGGGCATGGCTACACCTTC
TRBV12-3/TRBV12-4,TRBD2,few,TRBJ2-1,CASSVSSGSPRNEQFF,TGTGCCAGCAGTGTCTCTAGCGGGAGCCCTCGCAATGAGCAGTTCTTC
TRBV7-9,.,few,TRBJ2-7,CASSWTLYEQYF,TGTGCCAGCAGCTGGACCCTATACGAGCAGTACTTC
TRBV6-5,TRBD2,.,TRBJ2-3,CASSYSSGTQADTQYF,TGTGCCAGCAGTTACTCCAGCGGGACCCAGGCAGATACGCAGTATTTT
TRBV20-1,.,.,TRBJ2-5,CSARSGGLYQETQYF,TGCAGTGCCCGCTCCGGGGGGCTGTACCAAGAGACCCAGTACTTC
TRBV28,.,many,TRBJ2-3,CASRSTDTQYF,TGTGCCAGCAGGAGCACAGATACGCAGTATTTT
TRBV18,.,few,TRBJ2-5,CASSPPGGKTQYF,TGTGCCAGCTCACCACCTGGCGGGAAGACCCAGTACTTC
TRBV12-3/TRBV12-4,.,few,TRBJ1-1,CASSFVTEAFF,TGTGCCAGCAGTTTCGTCACTGAAGCTTTCTTT
TRBV4-3,TRBD2,.,TRBJ2-5,CASSQVREGGETQYF,TGCGCCAGCAGCCAAGTGCGGGAGGGTGGAGAGACCCAGTACTTC
TRBV5-1,TRBD1,few,TRBJ2-5,CASSAQGQETQYF,TGCGCCAGCAGCGCACAGGGGCAAGAGACCCAGTACTTC
TRBV6-6,TRBD2,few,TRBJ2-7,CASVGVGGETF,TGTGCCAGCGTGGGCGTTGGGGGGGAAACCTTC
TRBV7-9,TRBD1,few,TRBJ2-1,CASSLGGTASSYNEQFF,TGTGCCAGCAGCTTAGGGGGGACAGCCTCCTCCTACAATGAGCAGTTCTTC
TRBV12-3/TRBV12-4,TRBD2,.,TRBJ2-1,CASRGSGSNNEQFF,TGTGCCAGCAGGGGTAGCGGGAGTAACAATGAGCAGTTCTTC
TRBV20-1,TRBD1,many,TRBJ2-7,CSAQTGAADHEQYF,TGCAGTGCTCAGACAGGGGCCGCCGACCACGAGCAGTACTTC
TRBV7-8,.,medium-sized,TRBJ1-1,CASSSRAGVNTEAFF,TGTGCCAGCAGTTCCAGAGCAGGGGTGAACACTGAAGCTTTCTTT
TRBV5-6,TRBD2,.,TRBJ2-1,CASTTSGRANEQFF,TGTGCCAGCACCACTAGCGGGAGGGCCAATGAGCAGTTCTTC
TRBV5-1,.,.,TRBJ2-1,CDSSSLSTAGSVGEQFF,TGCGACAGCAGCTCCCTTTCGACCGCTGGGTCGGTAGGTGAGCAGTTCTTC
TRBV6-6,TRBD2,once,TRBJ2-7,CASIRTSGSYEQYF,TGTGCCAGCATTAGGACTAGCGGGAGTTACGAGCAGTACTTC
TRBV7-8,TRBD1,few,TRBJ2-1,CASSLDREHNEQFF,TGTGCCAGCAGCTTGGACAGGGAACACAATGAGCAGTTCTTC
TRBV20-1,.,.,TRBJ1-3,CSVRQAAGNTIYF,TGCAGTGTCCGACAGGCGGCTGGAAACACCATATATTTT
TRBV7-9,TRBD1,.,TRBJ2-7,CASSSTSGQGFYEQYF,TGTGCCAGCAGCTCAACCTCGGGACAGGGGTTCTACGAGCAGTACTTC
TRBV7-3,.,.,TRBJ1-2,CASSLTPVSGYGYTF,TGTGCCAGCAGCTTAACCCCCGTCTCGGGCTATGGCTACACCTTC
TRBV7-3,.,few,TRBJ2-7,CASSPLSGNEQYF,TGTGCCAGCAGCCCCCTTTCCGGCAACGAGCAGTACTTC
TRBV4-1,.,.,TRBJ1-1,CASSQVRGVNTEAFF,TGCGCCAGCAGCCAAGTCCGAGGGGTGAACACTGAAGCTTTCTTT
TRBV6-2/TRBV6-3,.,.,TRBJ2-7,CASSTGAPPYYEQYF,TGTGCCAGCAGTACGGGAGCTCCTCCTTACTACGAGCAGTACTTC
TRBV6-5,TRBD1,.,TRBJ1-1,CASSYSLGQGRAFF,TGTGCCAGCAGTTACAGTTTGGGACAGGGCAGAGCTTTCTTT
TRBV9,.,.,TRBJ2-6,CASSEHQVISGANVLTF,TGTGCCAGCAGCGAACACCAGGTTATCTCTGGGGCCAACGTCCTGACTTTC
TRBV6-2/TRBV6-3,TRBD1,few,TRBJ2-7,CASSYTPGTGGHEQYF,TGTGCCAGCAGTTACACTCCCGGGACAGGGGGCCACGAGCAGTACTTC
TRBV7-9,.,.,TRBJ1-4,CASSTFGGVDEKLFF,TGTGCCAGCAGCACATTCGGGGGCGTCGATGAAAAACTGTTTTTT
TRBV11-3,.,.,TRBJ2-1,CASSPWVAEYNEQFF,TGTGCCAGCAGCCCCTGGGTAGCGGAGTACAATGAGCAGTTCTTC
TRBV6-5,.,few,TRBJ1-1,CASSYSGAEAFF,TGTGCCAGCAGTTACTCAGGAGCTGAAGCTTTCTTT
TRBV7-9,.,.,TRBJ2-7,CASSFSRTLTGEQYF,TGTGCCAGCAGCTTCTCAAGGACGTTGACGGGGGAGCAGTACTTC
TRBV7-9,.,few,TRBJ1-1,CASSSLQGANTEAFF,TGTGCCAGCAGCTCCTTACAGGGTGCGAACACTGAAGCTTTCTTT
TRBV20-1,.,.,TRBJ2-5,CSADPATSKETQYF,TGCAGTGCTGACCCCGCGACTAGTAAAGAGACCCAGTACTTC
TRBV5-1,.,.,TRBJ1-1,CASSHGGGTEAFF,TGCGCCAGCAGCCATGGGGGGGGGACTGAAGCTTTCTTT
TRBV5-1,TRBD1,few,TRBJ1-1,CASSPDRGLTEAFF,TGCGCCAGCAGCCCAGACAGGGGGCTCACTGAAGCTTTCTTT
TRBV6-5,.,.,TRBJ2-2,CASSYGINTGELFF,TGTGCCAGCAGTTACGGGATTAACACCGGGGAGCTGTTTTTT
TRBV12-5,TRBD1,few,TRBJ1-2,CASGLGQGIYGYTF,TGTGCTAGTGGTCTCGGACAGGGTATCTATGGCTACACCTTC
TRBV5-5,.,.,TRBJ2-7,CASSLSNDEQYF,TGTGCCAGCAGCTTGAGTAACGACGAGCAGTACTTC
TRBV7-8,TRBD2,few,TRBJ2-7,CASSLKPGLAITYEQYF,TGTGCCAGCAGCTTAAAACCGGGACTAGCGATCACCTACGAGCAGTACTTC
TRBV7-2,.,few,TRBJ2-5,CASSWGGTSQETQYF,TGTGCCAGCAGCTGGGGCGGGACCTCACAAGAGACCCAGTACTTC
TRBV12-3/TRBV12-4,.,.,TRBJ2-1,CASSSQGRGNEQFF,TGTGCCAGCAGTTCCCAGGGGAGAGGCAATGAGCAGTTCTTC
TRBV4-1,.,.,TRBJ1-2,CASRQEQISNYGYTF,TGCGCCAGCAGACAAGAACAGATCTCTAACTATGGCTACACCTTC
TRBV12-3/TRBV12-4,TRBD1,.,TRBJ2-1,CASSDKTGTYNEQFF,TGTGCCAGCAGTGATAAGACAGGGACCTACAATGAGCAGTTCTTC